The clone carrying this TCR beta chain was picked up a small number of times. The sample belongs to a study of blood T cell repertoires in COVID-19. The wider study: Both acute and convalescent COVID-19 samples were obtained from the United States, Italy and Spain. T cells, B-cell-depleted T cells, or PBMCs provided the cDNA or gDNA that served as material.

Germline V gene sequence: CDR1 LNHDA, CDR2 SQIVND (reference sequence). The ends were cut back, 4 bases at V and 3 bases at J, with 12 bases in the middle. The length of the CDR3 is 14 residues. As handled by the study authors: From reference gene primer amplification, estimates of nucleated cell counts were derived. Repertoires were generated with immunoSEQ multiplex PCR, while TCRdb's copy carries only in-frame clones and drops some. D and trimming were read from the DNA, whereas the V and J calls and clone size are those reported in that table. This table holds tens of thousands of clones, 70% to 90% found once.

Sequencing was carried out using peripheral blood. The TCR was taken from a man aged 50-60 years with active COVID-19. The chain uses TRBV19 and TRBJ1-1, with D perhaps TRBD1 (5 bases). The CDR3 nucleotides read TGTGCCAGTAGTACACAGGCAGGGTACACTGAAGCTTTCTTT. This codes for CASSTQAGYTEAFF.